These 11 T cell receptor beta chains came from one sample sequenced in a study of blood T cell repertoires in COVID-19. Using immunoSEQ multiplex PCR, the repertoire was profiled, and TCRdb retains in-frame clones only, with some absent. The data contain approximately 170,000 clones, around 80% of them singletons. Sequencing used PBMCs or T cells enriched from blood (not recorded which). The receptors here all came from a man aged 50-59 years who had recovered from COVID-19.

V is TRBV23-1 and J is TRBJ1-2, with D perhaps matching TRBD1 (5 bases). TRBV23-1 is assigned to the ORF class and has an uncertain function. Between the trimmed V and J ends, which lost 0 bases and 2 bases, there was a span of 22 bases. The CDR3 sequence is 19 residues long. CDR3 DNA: TGCGCCAGCAGTCAATCCCCGGAAGGGGCGGGGCTCGGGAACTATGGCTACACCTTC. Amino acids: CASSQSPEGAGLGNYGYTF.

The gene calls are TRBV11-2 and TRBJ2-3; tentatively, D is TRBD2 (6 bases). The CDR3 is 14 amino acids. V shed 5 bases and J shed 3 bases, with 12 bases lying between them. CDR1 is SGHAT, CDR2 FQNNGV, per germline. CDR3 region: CASSRRLETDTQYF. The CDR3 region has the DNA TGTGCCAGCAGCCGCCGACTAGAAACAGATACGCAGTATTTT. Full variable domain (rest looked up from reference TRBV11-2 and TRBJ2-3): EAGVAQSPRYKIIEKRQSVAFWCNPISGHATLYWYQQILGQGPKLLIQFQNNGVVDDSQLPKDRFSAERLKGVDSTLKIQPAKLEDSAVYLCASSRRLETDTQYFGPGTRLTVL.

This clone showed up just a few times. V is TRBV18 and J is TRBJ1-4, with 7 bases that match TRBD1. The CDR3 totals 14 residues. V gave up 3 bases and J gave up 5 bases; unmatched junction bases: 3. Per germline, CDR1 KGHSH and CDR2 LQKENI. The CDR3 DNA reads TGTGCCAGCTCACCCGGGACAGAGAATGAAAAACTGTTTTTT. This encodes CASSPGTENEKLFF.

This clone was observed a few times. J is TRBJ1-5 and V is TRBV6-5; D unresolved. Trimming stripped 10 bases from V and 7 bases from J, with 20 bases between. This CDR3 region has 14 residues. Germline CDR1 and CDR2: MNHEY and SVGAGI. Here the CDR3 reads CATRRGWLEQPQHF. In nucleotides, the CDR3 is TGTGCCACCCGGAGAGGGTGGTTGGAGCAGCCCCAGCATTTT.

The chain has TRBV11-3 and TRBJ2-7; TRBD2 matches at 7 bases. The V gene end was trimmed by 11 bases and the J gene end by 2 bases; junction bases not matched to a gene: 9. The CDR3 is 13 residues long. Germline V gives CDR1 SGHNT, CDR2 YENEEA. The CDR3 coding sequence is TGTGCCCCAGGGACTATCCAGGCCTACGAGCAGTACTTC. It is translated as CAPGTIQAYEQYF.

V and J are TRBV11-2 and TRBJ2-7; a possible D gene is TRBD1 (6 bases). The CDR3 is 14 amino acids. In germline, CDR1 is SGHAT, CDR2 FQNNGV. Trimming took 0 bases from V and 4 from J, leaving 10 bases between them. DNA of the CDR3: TGTGCCAGCAGCTTAGAACAGGGAGTTTACGAGCAGTACTTC. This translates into CASSLEQGVYEQYF.

The DNA of the CDR3 is TGTGCCTGGAGGACGGGGGGAGCAAACACCGGGGAGCTGTTTTTT. It encodes CAWRTGGANTGELFF. The chain joins TRBV30 to TRBJ2-2; 7 bases line up with TRBD2. Germline V CDR1 and CDR2: GTSNPN, SVGIG (reference sequence). V lost 3 bases and J lost 2; bases outside the gene matches: 6. The length of the CDR3 is 15 residues.

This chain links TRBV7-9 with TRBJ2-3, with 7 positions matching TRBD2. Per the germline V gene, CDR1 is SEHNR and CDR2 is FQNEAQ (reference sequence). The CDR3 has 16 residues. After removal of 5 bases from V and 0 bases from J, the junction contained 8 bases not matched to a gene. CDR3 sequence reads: CASSTLVGGSTDTQYF. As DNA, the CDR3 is TGTGCCAGCAGCACCTTAGTGGGGGGGAGCACAGATACGCAGTATTTT.

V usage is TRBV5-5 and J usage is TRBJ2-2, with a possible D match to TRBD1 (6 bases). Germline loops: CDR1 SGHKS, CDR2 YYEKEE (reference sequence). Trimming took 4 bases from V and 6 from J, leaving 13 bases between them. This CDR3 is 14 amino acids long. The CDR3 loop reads CASSRDIGPGELFF. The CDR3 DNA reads TGTGCCAGCAGCCGGGACATTGGCCCCGGGGAGCTGTTTTTT. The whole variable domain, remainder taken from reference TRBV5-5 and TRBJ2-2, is DAGVTQSPTHLIKTRGQQVTLRCSPISGHKSVSWYQQVLGQGPQFIFQYYEKEERGRGNFPDRFSARQFPNYSSELNVNALLLGDSALYLCASSRDIGPGELFFGEGSRLTVL.

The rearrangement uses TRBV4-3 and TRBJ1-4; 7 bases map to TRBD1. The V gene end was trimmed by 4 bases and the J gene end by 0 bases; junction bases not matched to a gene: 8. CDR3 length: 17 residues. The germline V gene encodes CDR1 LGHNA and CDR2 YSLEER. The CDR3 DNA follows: TGCGCCAGCAGCCGGCGACAGGGCCATGCAACTAATGAAAAACTGTTTTTT. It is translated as CASSRRQGHATNEKLFF.

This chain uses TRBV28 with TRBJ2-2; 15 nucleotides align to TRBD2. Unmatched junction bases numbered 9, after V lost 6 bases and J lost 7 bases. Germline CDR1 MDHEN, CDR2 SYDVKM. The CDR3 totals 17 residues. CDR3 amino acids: CASRIIWTSGGDGELFF. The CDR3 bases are TGTGCCAGCAGAATAATCTGGACTAGCGGGGGGGACGGGGAGCTGTTTTTT.